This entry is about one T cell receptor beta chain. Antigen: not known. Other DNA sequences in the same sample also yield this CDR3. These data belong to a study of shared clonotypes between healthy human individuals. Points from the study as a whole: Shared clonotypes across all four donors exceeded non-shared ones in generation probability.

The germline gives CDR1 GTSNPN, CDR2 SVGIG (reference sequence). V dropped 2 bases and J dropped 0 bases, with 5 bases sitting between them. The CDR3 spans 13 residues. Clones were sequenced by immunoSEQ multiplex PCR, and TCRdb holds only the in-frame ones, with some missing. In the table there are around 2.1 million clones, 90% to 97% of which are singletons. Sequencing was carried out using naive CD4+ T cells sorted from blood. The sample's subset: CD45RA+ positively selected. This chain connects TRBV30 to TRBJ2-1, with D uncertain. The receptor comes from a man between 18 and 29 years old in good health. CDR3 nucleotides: TGTGCCTGGAGTTCCAGCTCCTACAATGAGCAGTTCTTC. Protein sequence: CAWSSSSYNEQFF.